One TCR beta chain is described in this entry. Its antigen is currently unknown. The sample belongs to a study of T-cell reconstitution after alpha-beta-depleted transplantation in children. Points from the study as a whole: Several hundred graft clones that had expanded were reportedly the source of alpha-beta T cells about two months after transplant.

This CDR3 is built from 16 residues. Germline V gene data show CDR1 as MGHRA and CDR2 as YSYEKL. V lost 1 base to trimming and J lost 8 bases, with 15 bases between them. Preparation of the TCRbeta library involved a method that used unique molecular identifiers. TCRdb fed the PCR reads into MiXCR, producing one record per CDR3 protein. The sample lists some 260,000 distinct CDR3 sequences, roughly 25% seen once, with 4% to 5.5% in the top ten. The specimen was PBMCs, mostly from graft donor cells, collected 360 days after TCRalphabeta/CD19-depleted stem cell transplant. The sequence derives from a female patient under 10 years old who had a stem cell transplant for congenital amegakaryocytic thrombocytopenia, so the T cells may come from the graft donor. V gene TRBV4-1 combines with J gene TRBJ1-6; D call uncertain. The CDR3 here is CASSQVVRVYDSPLHF. CDR3 sequence (DNA): TGCGCCAGCAGCCAAGTAGTCCGAGTTTACGATTCACCCCTCCACTTT.